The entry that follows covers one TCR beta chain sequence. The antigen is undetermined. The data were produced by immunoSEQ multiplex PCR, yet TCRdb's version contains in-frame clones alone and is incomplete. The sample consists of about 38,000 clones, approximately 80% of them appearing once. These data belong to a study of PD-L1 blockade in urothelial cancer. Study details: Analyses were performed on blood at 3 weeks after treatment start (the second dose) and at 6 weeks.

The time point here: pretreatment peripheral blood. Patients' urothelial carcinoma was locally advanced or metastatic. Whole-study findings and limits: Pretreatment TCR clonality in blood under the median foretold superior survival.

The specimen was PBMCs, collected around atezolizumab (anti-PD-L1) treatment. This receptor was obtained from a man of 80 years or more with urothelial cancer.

CDR3 DNA sequence: TGTGCCAGCAGCTTGCGACTAGGGACAGGGGGACAAGAGACCCAGTACTTC. Its translation: CASSLRLGTGGQETQYF. The chain joins TRBV5-4 to TRBJ2-5; 11 bases fit TRBD1. The germline V gene has CDR1 SGHNT and CDR2 YYREEE (reference sequence). The CDR3 is 17 residues long. Trimming took 1 base from V and 2 from J; bases not matched to a gene: 7.